Following are 31 T cell receptor beta chains from one sample sequenced in a study of blood T cells in healthy people across ages (dated by TCRdb to the mid-2010s). The receptor library was made with 5' RACE. Sequencing was performed on an Illumina HiSeq 2500. The second PCR ran for about 7 to 11 cycles and used a J-beta primer mix along with a sample-barcoded 5' primer. In TCRdb, the public reads were trimmed at Q25 with fastp and aligned with MiXCR, with productive beta chains retained. Each entry merges the rows of one CDR3 protein and shows their most common DNA and genes. This sample lists hundreds of thousands of distinct CDR3 sequences; under 45% were detected once. About a fifth of the sample comes from the top ten. Input material: blood. The receptors stem from a man in his sixties in good health.

This rearrangement joins TRBV7-2 to TRBJ2-1; the match to TRBD2 covers 8 bases. This CDR3 region has 17 residues. Germline V gene sequence: CDR1 SGHTA, CDR2 FQGNSA. V shed 0 bases and J 8 bases; nucleotides not matched to a gene: 12. DNA of the CDR3: TGTGCCAGCAGCTTAGCTATTTACCGGGGGGGCATCCATGAGCAGTTCTTC. It specifies CASSLAIYRGGIHEQFF.

This rearrangement joins TRBV10-3 to TRBJ2-7, with 7 bases lining up with TRBD1. V shed 4 bases and J 6 bases; nucleotides not matched to a gene: 6. This CDR3 has 13 amino acids. Germline V gives CDR1 ENHRY, CDR2 SYGVKD. The DNA of the CDR3 is TGTGCCATCAGTGGAGAGACAGGGATCGAGCAGTACTTC. This encodes CAISGETGIEQYF.

With respect to this clonotype: Its ends do not fully match the called genes, so a read error is possible. The chain recombines TRBV5-1 with TRBJ1-5; TRBD1 matches 11 bases. Germline V gives CDR1 SGHRS, CDR2 YFSETQ. The CDR3 is 15 residues long. CDR3 in amino acids: CASSLEGQGDQPRHF. CDR3 coding DNA: TGCGCCAGCAGCTTGGAGGGACAGGGGGATCAGCCCCGGCATTTT.

The chain recombines TRBV7-2 with TRBJ2-3, with D unresolved. This CDR3 comprises 17 residues. The germline gives CDR1 SGHTA, CDR2 FQGNSA. Trimming took 1 base from V and 8 from J, leaving 22 bases between them. CDR3 DNA: TGTGCCAGCAGCTTAGGGCCTTGGGTCGGAAACACAAGTACGCAGTATTTT. This gives the protein CASSLGPWVGNTSTQYF.

This clonotype was counted ten times or more. The chain recombines TRBV27 with TRBJ2-5; D might be TRBD2 (5 bases). The CDR3 totals 14 residues. The V end lost 5 bases, the J end lost 4 bases, and 14 bases lay between the germline ends. Germline assignment: CDR1 MNHEY and CDR2 SMNVEV (reference sequence). The CDR3 DNA reads as TGTGCCAGCAGTCCATTGGGGAGTCGAGAGACCCAGTACTTC. Amino acid sequence: CASSPLGSRETQYF.

The CDR3 reads CASSLPPGQGGYTF. CDR3 in DNA: TGTGCCAGCAGTTTACCACCGGGACAGGGAGGCTACACCTTC. V and J are TRBV12-3 or TRBV12-4 and TRBJ1-2; 9 bases are a match to TRBD1. V dropped 2 bases and J dropped 8; count of bases not matched to a gene: 6. CDR3 length equals 14 residues.

The chain uses TRBV11-3 and TRBJ2-7, with D possibly being TRBD1 (6 bases). This CDR3 has 13 residues. The germline V and J ends were trimmed by 0 bases and 10 bases, with 13 bases remaining between them. Germline assignment: CDR1 SGHNT and CDR2 YENEEA. The CDR3 DNA is TGTGCCAGCAGCTTAGAGTCACAGGGAGAACAGTACTTC. Protein: CASSLESQGEQYF.

This clonotype was observed a few times. This chain connects TRBV20-1 to TRBJ2-3; 9 nucleotides agree with TRBD2. Germline values: CDR1 DFQATT, CDR2 SNEGSKA (reference sequence). With 1 base clipped from V and 1 base from J, the junction kept 9 bases outside the gene matches. The CDR3 extends over 17 amino acids. The CDR3 spells CSARGGLKRGGTDTQYF. CDR3 in DNA: TGCAGTGCTAGAGGGGGTTTGAAGCGGGGGGGCACAGATACGCAGTATTTT.

This clonotype came up a few times. The chain joins TRBV25-1 to TRBJ1-2, with 7 bases aligning to TRBD1. The germline V gene encodes CDR1 MGHDK and CDR2 SYGVNS. V shed 10 bases and J 5 bases; nucleotides not matched to a gene: 10. The CDR3 totals 13 residues. The CDR3 DNA reads as TGTGCCACCTGGGACAGCCATGGGTATGGCTACACCTTC. Translating it yields CATWDSHGYGYTF.

The gene calls are TRBV27 and TRBJ2-2, with TRBD1 identical over 11 bases. V shed 5 bases, J shed 6 bases, and the junction held 5 bases outside the gene matches. Germline V lookup: CDR1 MNHEY, CDR2 SMNVEV (reference sequence). CDR3 length: 15 residues. CDR3 in amino acids: CASSPRTGGAGELFF. CDR3 sequence (DNA): TGTGCCAGCAGTCCCCGGACAGGGGGCGCCGGGGAGCTGTTTTTT.

DNA of the CDR3: TGTGCCAGCAGCTTAACTACATCAAGGACCCCCTACGAGCAGTACTTC. This codes for CASSLTTSRTPYEQYF. The chain carries TRBV5-8 and TRBJ2-7, with D hard to call. Germline values: CDR1 SGHTS, CDR2 YDEGEE. Trimming took off 2 bases at V and 2 bases at J, with 17 bases between the two ends. The CDR3 loop spans 16 amino acids.

This clonotype was seen a handful of times. The gene calls are TRBV5-1 and TRBJ2-5, with 15 bases fitting TRBD2. V lost 2 bases to trimming and J lost 2 bases; unmatched junction nucleotides: 4. The CDR3 is 17 residues long. CDR1 and CDR2 from the germline V gene are SGHRS and YFSETQ. In DNA, the CDR3 is TGCGCCAGCAGCTTCGGGGGGACTAGCGGGGGGCAAGAGACCCAGTACTTC. As protein: CASSFGGTSGGQETQYF.

This chain connects TRBV20-1 to TRBJ2-1, with 11 nucleotides matching TRBD2. The V gene end was trimmed by 7 bases and the J gene end by 15 bases; junction bases not matched to a gene: 17. CDR1 and CDR2 from the germline V gene are DFQATT and SNEGSKA (reference sequence). There are 14 residues in the CDR3. CDR3 in amino acids: CSVRPPASSGGPFF. CDR3 nucleotides: TGCAGTGTTCGCCCTCCCGCTTCTAGCGGGGGGCCGTTCTTC.

This clonotype was detected only a few times. This clone may be a read error of a much larger clone one base away. The V call is TRBV4-1, the J call TRBJ1-1; no reliable D call. CDR1 and CDR2 from the germline V gene are MGHRA and YSYEKL. This CDR3 has 15 residues. CDR3 sequence: CAGSQGSRGNTEAFF. As DNA, the CDR3 is TGCGCCGGCAGCCAAGGCAGTCGCGGGAACACTGAAGCTTTCTTT.

The gene calls are TRBV7-9 and TRBJ1-1; 7 nucleotides match TRBD1. V shed 1 base, J shed 5 bases, and the junction held 7 bases outside the gene matches. Looked up from germline, CDR1 is SEHNR and CDR2 is FQNEAQ (reference sequence). The CDR3 length is 15 residues. CDR3 region: CASSLEAGGKTEAFF. In DNA form, the CDR3 reads TGTGCCAGCAGCTTAGAAGCAGGGGGGAAGACTGAAGCTTTCTTT.

The rearrangement uses TRBV7-2 and TRBJ2-5; tentatively, D is TRBD2 (5 bases). The J call is uncertain, as TRBJ2-7 better fits the DNA end. Germline V gene lookup returns CDR1 SGHTA and CDR2 FQGNSA. The CDR3 consists of 14 residues. CDR3 protein: CASSLGGSGYEQYF. CDR3 sequence (DNA): TGTGCCAGCAGCTTAGGAGGTTCGGGATACGAGCAGTACTTC.

The chain combines TRBV27 with TRBJ2-5; 9 bases fit TRBD1. Germline CDR1 reads MNHEY; CDR2 reads SMNVEV (reference sequence). The CDR3 totals 16 residues. J was trimmed by 0 bases and V by 2 bases; bases with no gene match: 4. The DNA of the CDR3 is TGTGCCAGCAGTTTAGGGACAGGGTTGTACCAAGAGACCCAGTACTTC. As protein: CASSLGTGLYQETQYF.

In its sample, this clonotype was seen a few times. Written as DNA, the CDR3 is TGTGCCAGCAGCAGGACAGGCCCTACCGATACGCAGTATTTT. Its protein is CASSRTGPTDTQYF. The chain recombines TRBV7-2 with TRBJ2-3, with 7 bases identical to TRBD1. Trimming at V came to 5 bases and at J to 6 bases, leaving 8 bases not matched to a gene. The CDR3 is 14 residues long. Germline V gives CDR1 SGHTA, CDR2 FQGNSA.

The gene calls are TRBV24-1 and TRBJ2-5; TRBD1 might be the D (6 bases). V was trimmed by 4 bases and J by 5 bases, leaving 16 bases between them. The CDR3 is made up of 15 amino acids. Germline V CDR1 and CDR2: KGHDR, SFDVKD. CDR3 protein: CATSETTGLGETQYF. The CDR3 DNA sequence: TGTGCCACCAGTGAAACTACAGGGTTAGGGGAGACCCAGTACTTC.

This chain connects TRBV7-9 to TRBJ2-1, with 9 bases that match TRBD1. The CDR3 length is 14 residues. With V trimmed by 5 bases and J by 8 bases, 7 bases remained unmatched. In germline, CDR1 is SEHNR, CDR2 FQNEAQ (reference sequence). CDR3 DNA: TGTGCCAGCAGCCAGGGACAGGGAAGGGATGAGCAGTTCTTC. Its translation is CASSQGQGRDEQFF.

This clonotype was seen only a few times. The chain joins TRBV7-9 to TRBJ2-1; 7 bases agree with TRBD2. The junction had 13 bases not matched to a gene; V was cut back by 11 bases and J by 0 bases. Germline CDR1 is SEHNR and CDR2 is FQNEAQ (reference sequence). This CDR3 is 16 amino acids long. CDR3 sequence: CAASGGVPDSYNEQFF. Here the CDR3 DNA reads TGTGCCGCTTCTGGGGGGGTACCGGACTCCTACAATGAGCAGTTCTTC.

The chain has TRBV9 and TRBJ2-1; 8 nucleotides match TRBD2. Germline trimming cut 0 bases from V and 2 bases from J; bases unmatched to any gene: 4. CDR3 length equals 16 residues. Germline lookup yields CDR1 SGDLS and CDR2 YYNGEE. The CDR3, as DNA: TGTGCCAGCAGCGTAGCCGGGGGGGCCCCCTACAATGAGCAGTTCTTC. Its translation is CASSVAGGAPYNEQFF.

The chain is built from TRBV12-3 or TRBV12-4 and TRBJ2-5, with a possible D match to TRBD1 (5 bases). This CDR3 comprises 13 residues. Trimming took 6 bases from V and 2 from J, leaving 10 bases between them. The CDR3 protein is CASRKGPQETQYF. As DNA, the CDR3 is TGTGCCAGCAGGAAGGGGCCTCAAGAGACCCAGTACTTC.

The rearrangement joins TRBV4-3 to TRBJ2-3; possible D gene TRBD1, 7 bases. Deletions cut 0 bases from V and 4 bases from J, with 14 bases between. Germline V lookup: CDR1 LGHNA, CDR2 YSLEER. This CDR3 spans 16 amino acids. The CDR3 bases are TGCGCCAGCAGCCAAGATCGACAGGGAGGCCCAGATACGCAGTATTTT. Translation gives CASSQDRQGGPDTQYF.

The rearrangement uses TRBV6-1 and TRBJ1-5, with 9 bases lining up with TRBD1. This CDR3 has 18 residues. The germline V gene encodes CDR1 MNHNS and CDR2 SASEGT. J was trimmed by 0 bases and V by 5 bases; bases with no gene match: 11. The CDR3 nucleotides are TGTGCCAGCAGTCGAGGACAGGGGCTCGGAAATAGCAATCAGCCCCAGCATTTT. It codes for CASSRGQGLGNSNQPQHF.

The rearrangement joins TRBV29-1 to TRBJ2-7; 9 nucleotides line up with TRBD1. J was trimmed by 3 bases and V by 5 bases; bases with no gene match: 8. The CDR3 consists of 14 residues. CDR1 and CDR2 (germline): SQVTM, ANQGSEA. CDR3 in DNA: TGCAGCGTTTCCGGGGTGGACAGGGGCTACGAGCAGTACTTC. Residues: CSVSGVDRGYEQYF.

The chain combines TRBV6-2 or TRBV6-3 with TRBJ2-3; no reliable D call. The CDR3 totals 12 residues. CDR1 is MNHEY and CDR2 is SVGEGT in the germline V gene. V was shortened by 2 bases and J by 14 bases, with 14 bases between the two germline ends. In DNA, the CDR3 is TGTGCCAGCAGTTACGGGCCCATGGGATGGTATTTT. This sequence encodes CASSYGPMGWYF.

In nucleotides, the CDR3 is TGTGCCAGCAGTTACGGACAAGGGTCCGAGCAGTACTTC. Protein product: CASSYGQGSEQYF. The genes are TRBV6-6 and TRBJ2-7, with D possibly TRBD1 on 5 matching bases. Deletions cut 2 bases from V and 6 bases from J, with 11 bases between. The CDR3 contains 13 residues. Germline CDR1 MNHNY, CDR2 SVGAGI (reference sequence).

Only one count was recorded for this clonotype. The chain combines TRBV13 with TRBJ2-5; the D is unclear. Trimming removed 2 bases at V and 1 base at J, with 11 bases between. This CDR3 has 15 amino acids. Per germline, CDR1 PRHDT and CDR2 FYEKMQ (reference sequence). The CDR3 sequence: CASSLIAESQETQYF. The CDR3 DNA is TGTGCCAGCAGCTTAATCGCGGAAAGCCAAGAGACCCAGTACTTC.

The rearrangement uses TRBV5-1 and TRBJ2-5, with TRBD1 matching 9 bases. The CDR3 spans 15 residues. The V segment lost 6 bases and the J segment 0 bases; nucleotides outside the gene matches: 6. From germline, CDR1 is SGHRS and CDR2 YFSETQ. In nucleotides, the CDR3 is TGCGCCAGCACACAGGGGGCGCTAAACCAAGAGACCCAGTACTTC. This translates into CASTQGALNQETQYF.

Notes on this clonotype: The junction departs from germline at one end; a sequencing error may be responsible. The chain couples TRBV5-4 to TRBJ2-7; D is perhaps TRBD1 (6 bases). This CDR3 is built from 12 residues. CDR1 is SGHNT, CDR2 YYREEE, per germline (reference sequence). CDR3 amino acids: CAISDTGTEQYF. The CDR3 DNA is TGTGCCATCAGCGATACAGGGACCGAGCAGTACTTC.